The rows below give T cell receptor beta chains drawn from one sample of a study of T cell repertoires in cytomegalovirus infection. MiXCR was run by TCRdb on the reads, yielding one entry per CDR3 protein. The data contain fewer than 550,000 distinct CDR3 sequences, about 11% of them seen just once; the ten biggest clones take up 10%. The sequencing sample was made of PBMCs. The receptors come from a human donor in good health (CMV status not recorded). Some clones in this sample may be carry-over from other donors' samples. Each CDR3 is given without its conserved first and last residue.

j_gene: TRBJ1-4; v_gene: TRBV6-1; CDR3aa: ASSESDVGNEKLF
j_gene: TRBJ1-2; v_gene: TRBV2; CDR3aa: ASSESGQGNYGYT
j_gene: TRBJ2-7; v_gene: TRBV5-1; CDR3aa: ASSLSRGYYEQY
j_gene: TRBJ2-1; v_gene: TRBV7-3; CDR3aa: ASSLGTSGRSYNEQF
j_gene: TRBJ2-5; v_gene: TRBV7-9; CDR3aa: ASSQATDGLLEETQY
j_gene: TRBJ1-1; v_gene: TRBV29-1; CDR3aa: SVGPLGWGNTEAF
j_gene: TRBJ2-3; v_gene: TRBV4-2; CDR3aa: ASSQTGTPSTDTQY
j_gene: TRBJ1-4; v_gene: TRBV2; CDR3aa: ASLRRGANEKLF
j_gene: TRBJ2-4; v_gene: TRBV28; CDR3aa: ASSPGSAGEY
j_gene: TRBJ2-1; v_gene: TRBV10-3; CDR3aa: AISGGRLGYNEQF
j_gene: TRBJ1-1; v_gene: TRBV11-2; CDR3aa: ASRAIQGRGTEAF